These 27 T cell receptor beta chains were all obtained from the same sample, sequenced in a study of tumor-infiltrating lymphocytes in primary liver carcinoma. Blood RNA came from unsorted whole blood; germline DNA was also extracted. Priming with a constant-region primer yielded TCR beta cDNA from roughly 490 ng total RNA. Libraries for TCR beta were built through three nested multiplex PCR rounds, which together made up a slightly modified ARM-PCR procedure. The study ran its first two PCR rounds for nine to eleven cycles each, using TRBV1-TRBV30 forward primers and a C-beta reverse primer. TCRdb processed the multiplex PCR reads anew with MiXCR; each CDR3 protein has one entry. The profile shows 300,000 to 400,000 distinct CDR3 sequences, 65% of them singletons. Input material: peripheral blood. Receptors were obtained from a middle-aged man with primary liver carcinoma and hepatitis B virus infection.

This clonotype was seen only a few times. The rearrangement links TRBV5-1 to TRBJ1-2; D gene uncertain. The germline V and J ends were trimmed by 0 bases and 3 bases, with 6 bases remaining between them. The germline CDR1 and CDR2 sequences are SGHRS and YFSETQ. The CDR3 runs to 13 residues. The CDR3 here is CASSLDNYYGYTF. For the CDR3, the DNA is TGCGCCAGCAGCTTGGATAACTACTATGGCTACACCTTC.

A word on this clonotype: One junction end does not reproduce the germline sequence, and a read error may be involved. The genes are TRBV5-4 and TRBJ1-6; tentative D call: TRBD1 (6 bases). This CDR3 comprises 15 residues. CDR1 is SGHNT and CDR2 is YYREEE in the germline V gene (reference sequence). CDR3 bases: TGTGCCAACAGCTTCGTACCGGACAGAGATTCACCCCTCCACTTT. It yields the protein CANSFVPDRDSPLHF.

Concerning this clonotype itself: One base away lies a much larger clone, so this may be a sequencing read error. V and J are TRBV11-2 and TRBJ2-7; D call uncertain. The length of the CDR3 is 14 residues. Germline CDR1 is SGHAT and CDR2 is FQNNGV. V lost 5 bases and J 2 bases, leaving 13 bases between the germline ends. The CDR3 spells CASSQTRPPYEQYF. CDR3 DNA: TGTGCCAGCAGCCAAACCAGACCCCCCTACGAGCAGTACTTC.

The table lists this clonotype with many counts. V is TRBV12-3 or TRBV12-4 and J is TRBJ1-5, with 12 nucleotides matching TRBD1. J gave up 6 bases and V 4 bases, and 4 bases lay outside the gene matches. The CDR3 sequence is 15 residues long. CDR3 DNA sequence: TGTGCCAGCAGTTGGGACAGGGGGCTAGTTCAGCCCCAGCATTTT. Its translation is CASSWDRGLVQPQHF.

Comments on this clonotype: A much bigger clone sits one base away, suggesting this may be a read error. The chain joins TRBV6-5 to TRBJ1-2, with 9 bases aligning to TRBD1. CDR3 size: 14 residues. CDR1 is MNHEY, CDR2 SVGAGI, per germline. Trimming at V came to 6 bases and at J to 2 bases, leaving 4 bases not matched to a gene. Written as DNA, the CDR3 is TGTGCCAGCAGGCGACAGGGGGGGAACTATGGCTACACCTTC. Amino acids: CASRRQGGNYGYTF.

This clonotype was counted many times. V gene TRBV6-2 or TRBV6-3 combines with J gene TRBJ2-7, with no clear D. V dropped 6 bases and J dropped 3 bases, with 15 bases sitting between them. The germline V gene encodes CDR1 MNHEY and CDR2 SVGEGT. The CDR3 covers 14 residues. The CDR3 sequence is CASSQPSVSYEQYF. The DNA for the CDR3 is TGTGCCAGCAGCCAACCGTCAGTGAGCTACGAGCAGTACTTC.

Turning to this clonotype: Possible read error: a much larger clone is one base away. The gene calls are TRBV7-9 and TRBJ2-2; possibly TRBD1 for D (6 bases). Between the trimmed V and J ends, which lost 9 bases and 1 base, there was a span of 6 bases. Germline CDR1 SEHNR, CDR2 FQNEAQ (reference sequence). CDR3 length: 12 amino acids. CDR3 amino acids: CARDRNTGELFF. CDR3 sequence (DNA): TGTGCCAGGGACAGGAACACCGGGGAGCTGTTTTTT.

This sequence joins TRBV13 and TRBJ2-1; 9 bases are shared with TRBD2. The CDR3 spans 19 residues. Per the germline V gene, CDR1 is PRHDT and CDR2 is FYEKMQ (reference sequence). Trimming took 1 base from V and 5 from J; bases not matched to a gene: 15. CDR3 sequence: CASSLVTGTSSPNNNEQFF. CDR3 DNA sequence: TGTGCCAGCAGCTTAGTCACCGGGACTAGCTCCCCGAACAACAATGAGCAGTTCTTC.

This chain connects TRBV4-3 to TRBJ2-1; D gene unclear. The germline V gene encodes CDR1 LGHNA and CDR2 YSLEER. CDR3 length: 16 residues. The V end was cut by 2 bases, the J end by 5 bases, with 16 bases between. Here the CDR3 DNA reads TGCGCCAGCAGCCAATCCTCCCCCCCGGCGGACAATGAGCAGTTCTTC. Encoded protein: CASSQSSPPADNEQFF.

The chain combines TRBV28 with TRBJ1-2, with a tentative D call TRBD1 (5 bases). The germline CDR1 and CDR2 sequences are MDHEN and SYDVKM. V dropped 9 bases and J dropped 8 bases, with 16 bases sitting between them. The length of the CDR3 is 12 residues. In nucleotides, the CDR3 is TGTGCCAGTGGGACCCTCCAAACCGGCTACACCTTC. Translated, it gives CASGTLQTGYTF.

The chain uses TRBV6-7 and TRBJ2-7, with D hard to call. TRBV6-7 is given ORF status, its function remaining uncertain. This CDR3 spans 15 amino acids. V lost 9 bases and J lost 4, with 22 bases in between. CDR3 DNA: TGTGCCAGTAGTCTCGGCCCTCTTATAAAGTACGAGCAGTACTTC. This encodes CASSLGPLIKYEQYF.

Concerning this clonotype: Because it lacks the conserved phenylalanine or tryptophan at the end, this CDR3 is likely a read error. No DNA is shown, since the ends of the CDR3 on it are uncertain; the CDR3 is the one TCRdb lists. V gene TRBV11-3 combines with J gene TRBJ2-3; TRBD1, the D gene given by the table, was not confirmed from the DNA. From its first to its last residue, the CDR3 has 11 amino acids. The V gene's germline CDR1 is SGHNT and CDR2 YENEEA. The CDR3 loop is CASSPGDTLYY.

This chain uses TRBV6-1 with TRBJ1-1; TRBD1 is a possible D gene (5 bases). CDR1 and CDR2 (germline): MNHNS, SASEGT. This CDR3 contains 12 residues. V gave up 6 bases and J gave up 6 bases, with 11 bases separating them. The CDR3, as DNA: TGTGCCAGCAGCGCCGACAGATCTGAAGCTTTCTTT. This gives the protein CASSADRSEAFF.

As concerns this clonotype: One end of the junction fails to match germline, which may point to a read error. This sequence joins TRBV6-6 and TRBJ1-5; D is unresolved. The CDR3 covers 19 residues. Germline V lookup: CDR1 MNHNY, CDR2 SVGAGI (reference sequence). CDR3 sequence reads: CTSSYLESGGSYSNQPQHF. Written as DNA, the CDR3 is TGTACCAGCAGTTACCTGGAGTCAGGAGGATCTTATAGCAATCAGCCCCAGCATTTT.

The table lists this clonotype with a count of one. A much larger clone lies a single base off, so this may be a read error. This is likely a read error, given that the CDR3 carries no conserved phenylalanine or tryptophan at its end. The chain joins TRBV6-5 to TRBJ2-2; no clear D gene. The germline V gene has CDR1 MNHEY and CDR2 SVGAGI. The CDR3 spans 16 residues. The ends were cut back, 4 bases at V and 8 bases at J, with 20 bases in the middle. In nucleotides, the CDR3 is TGTGCCAGCAGTTCTGATACAGACTCCGTGTGGGGGGAGCTGTTTATT. Amino acids: CASSSDTDSVWGELFI.

As to this clonotype: Mismatch with germline at one junction end may stem from a read error. The chain employs TRBV11-2 and TRBJ2-3, with D perhaps TRBD1 (6 bases). The germline gives CDR1 SGHAT, CDR2 FQNNGV. The CDR3 is 13 residues long. Here the CDR3 reads CAISPMRTDTRYF. The CDR3 DNA reads as TGTGCCATCAGCCCGATGCGGACAGATACGCGGTATTTT.

Concerning this clonotype itself: One end of the junction varies from germline; a read error may be responsible. This chain uses TRBV11-2 with TRBJ2-1; D remains unclear. CDR3 length equals 15 residues. Germline V CDR1 and CDR2: SGHAT, FQNNGV. CDR3 nucleotides: TGTGCCAGCATCTTAGAGAGGCACCACTACAATGAGCAGTTCTTC. It specifies CASILERHHYNEQFF.

Of note for this clonotype: One junction end disagrees with the germline gene, perhaps due to a read error. The genes are TRBV11-2 and TRBJ2-7, with 8 bases identical to TRBD2. Germline V gives CDR1 SGHAT, CDR2 FQNNGV. The CDR3 consists of 15 residues. The CDR3 bases are TGTGCCAGTAGCTTAGGGCTAGCGGGCCACTACGAGCAGTACTTC. Protein sequence: CASSLGLAGHYEQYF.

This clonotype occurred once. This may stem from a read error, because a much larger clone lies one nucleotide away. V usage is TRBV6-6 and J usage is TRBJ2-7; 8 positions match TRBD2. The CDR3 is made up of 14 amino acids. With 5 bases clipped from V and 3 bases from J, the junction kept 6 bases outside the gene matches. The germline CDR1 and CDR2 sequences are MNHNY and SVGAGI (reference sequence). The CDR3 loop is CASSMTSAGYEQYF. Here the CDR3 DNA reads TGTGCCAGCAGTATGACTAGCGCGGGCTACGAGCAGTACTTC.

About this clonotype itself: As the CDR3 is not closed by the conserved phenylalanine or tryptophan, this likely results from a read error. Because the CDR3's place on the DNA is in doubt, the DNA is left out and the CDR3 is given as listed by TCRdb. The V call is TRBV29-1, the J call TRBJ1-4; TRBD1, the D gene given by the table, was not confirmed from the DNA. Looked up from germline, CDR1 is SQVTM and CDR2 is ANQGSEA. The CDR3 adds up to 14 amino acids, both ends counted. This chain's CDR3 is CSVEGTGDNEKLLC.

This sequence joins TRBV11-2 and TRBJ2-3, with 7 nucleotides matching TRBD1. Looked up from germline, CDR1 is SGHAT and CDR2 is FQNNGV. The CDR3 runs to 15 residues. This CDR3 is CTNGKNRGRTDTQYF. CDR3 coding DNA: TGTACCAACGGCAAGAACAGGGGACGCACAGATACGCAGTATTTT.

This chain connects TRBV29-1 to TRBJ2-7; the D call may be TRBD1 or TRBD2 (5 bases each). This CDR3 has 12 residues. V dropped 7 bases and J dropped 2 bases, with 12 bases sitting between them. Germline V gene lookup returns CDR1 SQVTM and CDR2 ANQGSEA. The CDR3 reads CSARDRPYEQYF. CDR3 in DNA: TGCAGCGCCCGGGACCGACCCTACGAGCAGTACTTC.

The chain employs TRBV11-2 and TRBJ2-3; D might be TRBD1 (5 bases). This CDR3 is 17 amino acids long. Trimming shortened V by 5 bases and J by 3 bases, and 21 bases separated the two germline ends. The V gene's germline CDR1 is SGHAT and CDR2 FQNNGV. CDR3: CASSASGCAVMTDTQYF. The CDR3 nucleotides read TGTGCCAGCAGCGCATCAGGGTGTGCCGTAATGACAGATACGCAGTATTTT. The full variable domain, with the rest looked up from reference TRBV11-2 and TRBJ2-3, is EAGVAQSPRYKIIEKRQSVAFWCNPISGHATLYWYQQILGQGPKLLIQFQNNGVVDDSQLPKDRFSAERLKGVDSTLKIQPAKLEDSAVYLCASSASGCAVMTDTQYFGPGTRLTVL.

Concerning this clonotype: The conserved final phenylalanine or tryptophan is absent from the CDR3, which likely points to a read error. The chain uses TRBV11-1 and TRBJ2-1; TRBD2 matches at 11 bases. This CDR3 has 17 amino acids. Germline loops: CDR1 SGHAT, CDR2 FQDESV (reference sequence). Written as DNA, the CDR3 is TGTGCCAGCAGCTTAACGCAGGGACTAGCGGCCTACAATGAACAGTTCTCC. It is translated as CASSLTQGLAAYNEQFS.

In the case of this clonotype: The conserved phenylalanine or tryptophan is not found at the CDR3 terminus, so this likely reflects a read error. This sequence joins TRBV11-2 and TRBJ2-7, with 11 bases matching TRBD2. Germline V gives CDR1 SGHAT, CDR2 FQNNGV. This CDR3 is 16 amino acids long. V shed 6 bases, J shed 8 bases, and the junction held 15 bases outside the gene matches. The CDR3 DNA reads as TGTGCCAGCAGTTTGCATCCCGGGACTAGCGGCAGAAAGCAGTACCTC. Translation gives CASSLHPGTSGRKQYL.

Ten or more counts support this clonotype. The gene calls are TRBV6-5 and TRBJ2-3; 7 bases match TRBD2. The CDR3 contains 16 residues. V gave up 5 bases and J gave up 3 bases; unmatched junction bases: 11. Germline assignment: CDR1 MNHEY and CDR2 SVGAGI. CDR3 in amino acids: CASSLRWRGGTDTQYF. CDR3 in DNA: TGTGCCAGCAGTCTTCGTTGGAGGGGAGGGACAGATACGCAGTATTTT.

This clonotype was seen repeatedly, ten times or more. The chain uses TRBV6-2 or TRBV6-3 and TRBJ2-1, with D possibly TRBD1 on 5 matching bases. Germline V gene lookup returns CDR1 MNHEY and CDR2 SVGEGT. This CDR3 has 17 amino acids. The V gene lost 8 bases and the J gene lost 7 bases, with 27 bases spanning the gap. The CDR3 region is CASAQRVPGQVWNEQFF. CDR3 in DNA: TGTGCCAGCGCCCAAAGGGTCCCAGGGCAAGTGTGGAATGAGCAGTTCTTC.